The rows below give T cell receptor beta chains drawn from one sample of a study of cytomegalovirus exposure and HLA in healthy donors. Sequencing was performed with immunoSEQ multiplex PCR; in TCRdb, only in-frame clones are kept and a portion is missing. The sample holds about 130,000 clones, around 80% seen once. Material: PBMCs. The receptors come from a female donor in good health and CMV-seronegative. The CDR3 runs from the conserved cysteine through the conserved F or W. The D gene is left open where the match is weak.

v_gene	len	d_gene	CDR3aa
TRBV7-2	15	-	CASSGKQGRGTEAFF
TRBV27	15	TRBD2	CASRIQLAGEDTQYF
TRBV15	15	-	CATSRPRSSYNEQFF
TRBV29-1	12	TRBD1	CSGGGQQETQYF
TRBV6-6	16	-	CASSLTILADSYEQYF
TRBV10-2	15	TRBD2	CASSLTSGDQETQYF
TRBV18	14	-	CASAQVKGDTEAFF
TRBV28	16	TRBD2	CASSLWGLAAPYEQYF
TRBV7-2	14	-	CASSLVDAYSEAFF
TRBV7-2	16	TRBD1	CASSLEDRVFGQPQHF
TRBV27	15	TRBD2	CASSPGSGGVYEQYF
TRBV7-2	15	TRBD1	CASSSRQGGVEKLFF
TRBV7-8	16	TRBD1	CASSLSRDRARQPQHF
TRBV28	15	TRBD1	CASSLSTGANYGYTF
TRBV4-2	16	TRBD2	CASSQETLAGSYEQYF
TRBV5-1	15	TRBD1	CASSFQGQGIHGYTF
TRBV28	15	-	CASTPPGGSNQPQHF
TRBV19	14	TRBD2	CASRGSAGTDTQYF
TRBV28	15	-	CASSFNSQMNTEAFF
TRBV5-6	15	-	CASSLVGVAGNTIYF
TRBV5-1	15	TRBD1	CVSSEEGQGVGGYTF
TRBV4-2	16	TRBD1	CASSPITGQGETEAFF
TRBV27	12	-	CASSFSTGELFF
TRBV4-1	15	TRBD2	CASSPPGLANYEQYF
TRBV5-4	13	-	CASSSQAGAGYTF
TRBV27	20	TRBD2	CASSLRLGLAGGRGYNEQFF
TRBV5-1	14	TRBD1	CASSFYRGMETQYF
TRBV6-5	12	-	CASKRNRQPQHF
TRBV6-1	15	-	CASSEARAENSPLHF
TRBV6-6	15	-	CASISAAKGTDTQYF
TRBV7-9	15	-	CASRGIGPSGGTIYF
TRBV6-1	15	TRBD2	CASSELAGGPETQYF